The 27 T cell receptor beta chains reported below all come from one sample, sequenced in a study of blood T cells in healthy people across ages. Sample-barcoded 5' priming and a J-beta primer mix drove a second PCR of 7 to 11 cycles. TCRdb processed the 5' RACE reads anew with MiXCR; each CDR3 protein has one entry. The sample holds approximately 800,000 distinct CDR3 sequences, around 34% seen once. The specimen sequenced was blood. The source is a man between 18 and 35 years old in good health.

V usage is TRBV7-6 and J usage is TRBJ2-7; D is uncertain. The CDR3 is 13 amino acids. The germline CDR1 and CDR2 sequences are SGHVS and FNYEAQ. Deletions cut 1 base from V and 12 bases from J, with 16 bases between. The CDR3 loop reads CASSLGGSKSSYF. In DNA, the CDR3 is TGTGCCAGCAGCTTAGGCGGCTCAAAGTCCTCGTACTTC.

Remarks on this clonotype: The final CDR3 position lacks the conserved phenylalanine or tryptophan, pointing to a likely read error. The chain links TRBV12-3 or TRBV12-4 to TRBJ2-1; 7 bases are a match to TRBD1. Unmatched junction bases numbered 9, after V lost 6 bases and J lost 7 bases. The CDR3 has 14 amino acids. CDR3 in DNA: TGTGCCAGCAGCCGGCCTGGACAGGCTAATGAGCAGTTCCTC. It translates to CASSRPGQANEQFL.

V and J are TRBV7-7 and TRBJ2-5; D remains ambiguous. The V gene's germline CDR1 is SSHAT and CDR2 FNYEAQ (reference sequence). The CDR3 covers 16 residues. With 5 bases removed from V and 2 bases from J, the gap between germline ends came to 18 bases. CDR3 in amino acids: CASSPFPRQSQETQYF. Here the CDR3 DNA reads TGTGCCAGCAGCCCGTTCCCGAGGCAGAGTCAAGAGACCCAGTACTTC.

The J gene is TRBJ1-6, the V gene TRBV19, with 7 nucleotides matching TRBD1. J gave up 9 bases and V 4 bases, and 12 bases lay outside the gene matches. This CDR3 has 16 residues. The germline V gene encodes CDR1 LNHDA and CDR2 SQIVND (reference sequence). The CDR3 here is CASSTTKTGSISPLHF. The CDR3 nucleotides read TGTGCCAGTAGTACCACCAAGACAGGGTCAATTTCACCCCTCCACTTT.

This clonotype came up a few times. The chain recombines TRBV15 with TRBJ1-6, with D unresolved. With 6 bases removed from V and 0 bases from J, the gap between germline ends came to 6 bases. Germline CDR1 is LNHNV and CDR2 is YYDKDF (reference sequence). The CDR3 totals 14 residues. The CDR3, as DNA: TGTGCCACCAGTAGCAACTCCTATAATTCACCCCTCCACTTT. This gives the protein CATSSNSYNSPLHF.

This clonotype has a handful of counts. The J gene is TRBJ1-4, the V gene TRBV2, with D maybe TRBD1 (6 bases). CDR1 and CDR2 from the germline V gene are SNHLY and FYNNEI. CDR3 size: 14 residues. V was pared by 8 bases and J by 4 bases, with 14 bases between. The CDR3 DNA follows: TGTGCCAGCGTACAGGGCCGCCATAATGAAAAACTGTTTTTT. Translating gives CASVQGRHNEKLFF. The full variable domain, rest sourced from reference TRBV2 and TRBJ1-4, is EPEVTQTPSHQVTQMGQEVILRCVPISNHLYFYWYRQILGQKVEFLVSFYNNEISEKSEIFDDQFSVERPDGSNFTLKIRSTKLEDSAMYFCASVQGRHNEKLFFGSGTQLSVL.

The CDR3 region is CASSLAGEFDTQYF. The CDR3, as DNA: TGTGCCAGCAGCTTGGCGGGCGAGTTCGATACGCAGTATTTT. The chain employs TRBV5-6 and TRBJ2-3; D unresolved. This CDR3 has 14 amino acids. The germline V and J ends were trimmed by 0 bases and 6 bases, with 11 bases remaining between them. Germline CDR1 reads SGHDT; CDR2 reads YYEEEE.

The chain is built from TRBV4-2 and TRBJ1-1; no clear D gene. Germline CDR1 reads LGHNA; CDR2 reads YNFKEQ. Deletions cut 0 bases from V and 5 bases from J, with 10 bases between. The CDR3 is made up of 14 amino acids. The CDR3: CASSQDLTGTEAFF. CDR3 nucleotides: TGTGCCAGCAGCCAAGATCTGACGGGTACTGAAGCTTTCTTT.

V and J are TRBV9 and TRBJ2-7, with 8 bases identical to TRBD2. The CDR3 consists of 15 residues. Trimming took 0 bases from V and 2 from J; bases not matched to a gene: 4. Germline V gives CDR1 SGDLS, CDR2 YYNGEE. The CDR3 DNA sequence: TGTGCCAGCAGCGTAGAACCGGGACTAGCCTACGAGCAGTACTTC. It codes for CASSVEPGLAYEQYF.

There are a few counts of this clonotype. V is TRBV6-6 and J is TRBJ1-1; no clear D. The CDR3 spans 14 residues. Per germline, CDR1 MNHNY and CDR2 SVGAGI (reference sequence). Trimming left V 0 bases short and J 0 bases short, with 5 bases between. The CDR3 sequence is CASSYSILNTEAFF. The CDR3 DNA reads TGTGCCAGCAGTTACTCGATTTTGAACACTGAAGCTTTCTTT.

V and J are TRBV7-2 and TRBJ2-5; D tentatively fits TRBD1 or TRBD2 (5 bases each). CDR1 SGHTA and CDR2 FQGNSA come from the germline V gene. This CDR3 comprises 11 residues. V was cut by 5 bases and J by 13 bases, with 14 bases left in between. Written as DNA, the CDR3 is TGTGCCAGCAGCGACTACAGGTCACCGTACTTC. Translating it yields CASSDYRSPYF.

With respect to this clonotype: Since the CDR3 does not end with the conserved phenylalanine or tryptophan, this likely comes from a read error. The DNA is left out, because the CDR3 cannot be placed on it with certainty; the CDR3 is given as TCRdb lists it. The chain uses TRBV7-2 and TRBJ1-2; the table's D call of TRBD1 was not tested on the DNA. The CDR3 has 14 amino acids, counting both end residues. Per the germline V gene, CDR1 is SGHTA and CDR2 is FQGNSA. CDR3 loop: CASSAAGTGYGHTV.

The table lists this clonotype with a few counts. CDR3 sequence reads: CSVQTGVRNQPQHF. DNA for the CDR3: TGCAGCGTGCAAACAGGGGTCCGCAATCAGCCCCAGCATTTT. V is TRBV29-1 and J is TRBJ1-5; 7 bases line up with TRBD1. J lost 2 bases, V lost 6 bases, and 7 bases had no gene match. The CDR3 covers 14 residues. CDR1 SQVTM and CDR2 ANQGSEA come from the germline V gene.

CDR3 sequence reads: CAWSGEGNNEQFF. DNA for the CDR3: TGTGCCTGGAGTGGTGAGGGAAACAATGAGCAGTTCTTC. The rearrangement uses TRBV30 and TRBJ2-1; weak D call: TRBD2 (5 bases). V gave up 1 base and J gave up 5 bases, with 9 bases separating them. The CDR3 is made up of 13 amino acids. Germline V CDR1 and CDR2: GTSNPN, SVGIG (reference sequence).

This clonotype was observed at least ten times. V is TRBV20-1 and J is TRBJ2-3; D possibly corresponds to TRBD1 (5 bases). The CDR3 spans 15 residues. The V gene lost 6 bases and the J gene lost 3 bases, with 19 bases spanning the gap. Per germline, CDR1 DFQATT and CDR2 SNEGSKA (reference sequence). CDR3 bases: TGCAGTGCCACCGCTACAGGATTAGGAACAGATACGCAGTATTTT. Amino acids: CSATATGLGTDTQYF.

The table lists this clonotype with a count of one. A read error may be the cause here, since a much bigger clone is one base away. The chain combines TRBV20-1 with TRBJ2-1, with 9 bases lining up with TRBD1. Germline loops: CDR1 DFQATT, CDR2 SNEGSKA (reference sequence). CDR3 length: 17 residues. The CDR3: CSAATGGIKNSYSEQFF. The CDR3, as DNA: TGCAGTGCCGCGACAGGGGGTATCAAAAACTCCTACAGTGAGCAGTTCTTC.

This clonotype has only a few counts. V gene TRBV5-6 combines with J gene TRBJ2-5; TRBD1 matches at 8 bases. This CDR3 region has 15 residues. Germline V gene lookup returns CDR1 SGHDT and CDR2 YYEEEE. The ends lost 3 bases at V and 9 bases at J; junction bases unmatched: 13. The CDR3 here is CASSSPRQGLEAQYF. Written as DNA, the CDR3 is TGTGCCAGCAGCTCTCCCAGACAGGGGCTGGAGGCCCAGTACTTC.

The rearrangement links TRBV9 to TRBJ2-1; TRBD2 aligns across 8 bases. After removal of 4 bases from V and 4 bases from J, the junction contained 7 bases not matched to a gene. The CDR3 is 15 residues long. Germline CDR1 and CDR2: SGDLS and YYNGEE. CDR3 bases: TGTGCCAGCAGCCCAGGGGCTAGCGGGTACAATGAGCAGTTCTTC. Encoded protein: CASSPGASGYNEQFF. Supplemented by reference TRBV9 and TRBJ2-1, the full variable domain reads DSGVTQTPKHLITATGQRVTLRCSPRSGDLSVYWYQQSLDQGLQFLIQYYNGEERAKGNILERFSAQQFPDLHSELNLSSLELGDSALYFCASSPGASGYNEQFFGPGTRLTVL.

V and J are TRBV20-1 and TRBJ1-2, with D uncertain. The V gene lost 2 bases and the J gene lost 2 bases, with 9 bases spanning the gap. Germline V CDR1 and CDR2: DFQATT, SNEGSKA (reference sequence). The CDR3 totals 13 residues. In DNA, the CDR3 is TGCAGTGCTAGACCCCTGAACAACTATGGCTACACCTTC. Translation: CSARPLNNYGYTF.

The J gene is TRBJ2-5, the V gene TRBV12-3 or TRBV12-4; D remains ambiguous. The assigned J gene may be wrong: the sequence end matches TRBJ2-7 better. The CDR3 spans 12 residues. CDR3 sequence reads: CASSLVSREQYF. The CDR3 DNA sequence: TGTGCCAGCAGCTTGGTATCACGCGAGCAGTACTTC.

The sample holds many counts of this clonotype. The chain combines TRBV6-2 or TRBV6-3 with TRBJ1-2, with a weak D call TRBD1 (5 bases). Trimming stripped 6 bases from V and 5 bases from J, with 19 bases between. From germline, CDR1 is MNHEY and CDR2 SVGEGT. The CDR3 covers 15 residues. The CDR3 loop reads CASRKLGREDYGYTF. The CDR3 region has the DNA TGTGCCAGCAGAAAGTTGGGACGGGAAGATTATGGCTACACCTTC.

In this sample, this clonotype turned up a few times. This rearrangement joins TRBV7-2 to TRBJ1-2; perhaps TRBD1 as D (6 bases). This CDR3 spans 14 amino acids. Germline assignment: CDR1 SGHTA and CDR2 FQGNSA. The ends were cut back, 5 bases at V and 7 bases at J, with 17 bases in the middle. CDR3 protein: CASSPEGGVGGYTF. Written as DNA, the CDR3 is TGTGCCAGCAGCCCCGAAGGGGGGGTGGGTGGCTACACCTTC.

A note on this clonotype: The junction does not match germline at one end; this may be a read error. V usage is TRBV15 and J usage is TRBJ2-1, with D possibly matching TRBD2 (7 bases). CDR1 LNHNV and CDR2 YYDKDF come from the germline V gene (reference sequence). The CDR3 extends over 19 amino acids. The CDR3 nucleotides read TGTGCCACCAGCAGATCCCGGGACGGGGGGCGGCTAAAAGAACATGAACAGTTCTTC. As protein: CATSRSRDGGRLKEHEQFF.

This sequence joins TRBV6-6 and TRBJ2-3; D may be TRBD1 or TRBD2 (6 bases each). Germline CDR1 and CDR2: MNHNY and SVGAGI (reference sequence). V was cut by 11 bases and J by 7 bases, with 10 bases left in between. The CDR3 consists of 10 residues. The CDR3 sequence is CAGGTNTQYF. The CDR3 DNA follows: TGTGCCGGAGGGACAAATACGCAGTATTTT.

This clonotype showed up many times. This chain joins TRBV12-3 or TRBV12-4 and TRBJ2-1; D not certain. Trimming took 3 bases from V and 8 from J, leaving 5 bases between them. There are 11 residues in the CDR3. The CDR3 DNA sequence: TGTGCCAGCAGTTTTAGGTATGAGCAGTTCTTC. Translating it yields CASSFRYEQFF.

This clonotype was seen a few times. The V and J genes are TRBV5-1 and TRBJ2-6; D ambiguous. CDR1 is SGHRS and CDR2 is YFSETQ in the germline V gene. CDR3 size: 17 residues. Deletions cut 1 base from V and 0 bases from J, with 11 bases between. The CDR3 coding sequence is TGCGCCAGCAGCTTGAACGGACGGAGCTCTGGGGCCAACGTCCTGACTTTC. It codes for CASSLNGRSSGANVLTF.

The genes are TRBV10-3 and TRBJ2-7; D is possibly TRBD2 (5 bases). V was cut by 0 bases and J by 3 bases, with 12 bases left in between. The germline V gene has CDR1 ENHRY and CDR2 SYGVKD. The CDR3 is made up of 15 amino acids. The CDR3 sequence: CAISESANGDYEQYF. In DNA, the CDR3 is TGTGCCATCAGTGAGTCGGCCAACGGGGACTACGAGCAGTACTTC.